This entry describes one TCR beta chain. This clone is a singleton in its sample. Its antigen is still unknown. Base qualities are not provided; no much larger clone lies one nucleotide away. TCRbeta CDR3 regions were amplified from genomic DNA using the immunoSEQ Assay, a bias-controlled multiplex PCR. In the source study's methods: The number of nucleated cells in each sample was estimated by amplification of reference gene primers within the assay. To quantify the absolute abundance of each unique TCRbeta CDR3 rearrangement, sequence reads were collapsed and filtered. For each sample, productive Simpson clonality was calculated by taking the square root of Simpson's diversity index across productive rearrangements. What TCRdb holds here is the immuneACCESS table cut down to in-frame rearrangements. Part of the clones is not present; checked against another copy, under half of the missing clones reflect an unresolved V gene, and the others are unexplained. The V and J calls and clone size come from that table; D and trimming were worked out from the DNA. In all, the sample holds about 220,000 clones, and 75% to 90% of those were seen once. The ten largest clonotypes hold approximately 3.8% of the sample.

The sample comes from a study of blood T cell repertoires in COVID-19 (TCRdb year 2020). Background on the whole study: Samples from collaborators originated in the United States, Italy and Spain and spanned both the acute and convalescent phases of COVID-19. The material from the prospective study consisted of cDNA or gDNA derived from T cells, B-cell-depleted T cells, or PBMCs. Deeply sampled blood TCRbeta repertoires from subjects exposed to, actively infected with, or recovered from COVID-19 were included in the dataset. The repertoires were released in a freely available public database meant as a resource for research on the immune response to SARS-CoV-2. Samples came from the ongoing ImmuneRACE study (first 160 participants) plus 1,254 subjects from 6 global collaborators. Sample metadata almost always included a de-identified subject ID, COVID-19 status, age in years and sex. Where available, HLA class I and class II types were obtained from metadata supplied by the sample provider rather than from assay-based typing. Findings and caveats that apply to the study as a whole: How much clinical and demographic metadata was included differed by source and by participant, and the metadata was provided uncurated.

The junction shows trimming of 3 bases on V and 7 bases on J, and the gene matches do not reach 7 bases of it. CDR1 and CDR2, looked up from the germline V gene (reference sequence), are LGHDT and YNNKEL. The CDR3 runs 16 amino acids, cysteine and phenylalanine included. Solely the CDR3 DNA is kept, with 48 bases framed from the first base. Enrolling through a virtual design, the prospective study's participants ranged in age from about 18 to 89 years and lived across 24 United States geographic areas. Cohort assignment in the prospective study relied on participant-reported clinical history from a screening survey and a study questionnaire. In the prospective study, mobile phlebotomists collected whole blood, serum and a nasopharyngeal or oropharyngeal swab from each participant. Participants in the prospective study had the option to provide additional blood draws and questionnaires over an approximately 2-month period. Prospective study blood samples were shipped either frozen or at room temperature before DNA extraction.

The sequenced material came from PBMCs or T cells enriched from blood (not recorded which). The clonotype comes from a woman younger than 35 in a cohort exposed to, infected with or recovered from COVID-19 (not recorded which). This receptor chain uses TRBV3-1 (or the pseudogene TRBV3-2) and TRBJ2-2; TRBD2 agrees with 11 junctional bases. The DNA sequence follows: TGTGCCAGCAGCCAGGCCATAGCGGGGGGGCACGGGGAGCTGTTTTTT. The encoded protein is CASSQAIAGGHGELFF.